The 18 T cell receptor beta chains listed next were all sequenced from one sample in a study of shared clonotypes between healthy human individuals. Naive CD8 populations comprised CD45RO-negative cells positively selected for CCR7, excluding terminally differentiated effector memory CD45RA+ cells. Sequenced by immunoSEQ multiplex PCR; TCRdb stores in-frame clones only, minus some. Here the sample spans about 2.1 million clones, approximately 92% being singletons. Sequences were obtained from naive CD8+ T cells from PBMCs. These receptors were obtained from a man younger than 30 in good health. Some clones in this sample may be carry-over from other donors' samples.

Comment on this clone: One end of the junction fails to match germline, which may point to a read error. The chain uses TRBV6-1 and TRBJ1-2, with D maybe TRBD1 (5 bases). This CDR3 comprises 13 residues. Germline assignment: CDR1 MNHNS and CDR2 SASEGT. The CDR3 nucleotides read TGTGCCAGCAGTGATTTGCAGGGCCAGCCTACCGCATTC. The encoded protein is CASSDLQGQPTAF.

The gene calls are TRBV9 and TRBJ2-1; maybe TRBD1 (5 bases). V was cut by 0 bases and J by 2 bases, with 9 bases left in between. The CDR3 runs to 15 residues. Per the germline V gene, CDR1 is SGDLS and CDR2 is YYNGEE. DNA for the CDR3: TGTGCCAGCAGCGTAGGAATAGGGGCCTACAATGAGCAGTTCTTC. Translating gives CASSVGIGAYNEQFF.

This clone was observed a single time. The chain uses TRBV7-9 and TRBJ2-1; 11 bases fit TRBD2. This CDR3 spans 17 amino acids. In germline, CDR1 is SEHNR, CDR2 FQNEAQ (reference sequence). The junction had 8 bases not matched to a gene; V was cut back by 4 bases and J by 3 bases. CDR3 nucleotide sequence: TGTGCCAGCAGCTCCACGGGACTAGCGGAGATCTACAATGAGCAGTTCTTC. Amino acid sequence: CASSSTGLAEIYNEQFF. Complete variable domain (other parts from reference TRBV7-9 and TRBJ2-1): DTGVSQNPRHKITKRGQNVTFRCDPISEHNRLYWYRQTLGQGPEFLTYFQNEAQLEKSRLLSDRFSAERPKGSFSTLEIQRTEQGDSAMYLCASSSTGLAEIYNEQFFGPGTRLTVL.

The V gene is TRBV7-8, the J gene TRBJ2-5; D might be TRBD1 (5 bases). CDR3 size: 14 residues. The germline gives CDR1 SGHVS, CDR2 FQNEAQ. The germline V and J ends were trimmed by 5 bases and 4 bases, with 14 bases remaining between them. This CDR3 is CASSGARVRETQYF. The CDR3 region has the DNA TGTGCCAGCAGCGGAGCCAGGGTACGAGAGACCCAGTACTTC.

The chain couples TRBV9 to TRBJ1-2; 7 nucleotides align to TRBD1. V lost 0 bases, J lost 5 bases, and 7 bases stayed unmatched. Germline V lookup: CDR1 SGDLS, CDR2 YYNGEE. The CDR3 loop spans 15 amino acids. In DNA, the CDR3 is TGTGCCAGCAGCGTAGACCGGGACAGACGATATGGCTACACCTTC. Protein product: CASSVDRDRRYGYTF. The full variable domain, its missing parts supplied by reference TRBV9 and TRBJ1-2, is DSGVTQTPKHLITATGQRVTLRCSPRSGDLSVYWYQQSLDQGLQFLIQYYNGEERAKGNILERFSAQQFPDLHSELNLSSLELGDSALYFCASSVDRDRRYGYTFGSGTRLTVV.

CDR3 protein: CASSVGIYEQYF. CDR3 coding DNA: TGTGCCAGCAGCGTGGGGATTTACGAGCAGTACTTC. This chain connects TRBV7-9 to TRBJ2-5, with D unresolved. The end of the DNA fits TRBJ2-7 better, so the J call may be wrong. Germline V gene sequence: CDR1 SEHNR, CDR2 FQNEAQ (reference sequence). This CDR3 has 12 amino acids.

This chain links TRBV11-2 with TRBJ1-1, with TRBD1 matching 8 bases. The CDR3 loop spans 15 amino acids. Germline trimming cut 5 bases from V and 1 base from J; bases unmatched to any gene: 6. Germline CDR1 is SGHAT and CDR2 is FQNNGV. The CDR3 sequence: CASSPTGVANTEAFF. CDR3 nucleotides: TGTGCCAGCAGCCCGACAGGGGTGGCGAACACTGAAGCTTTCTTT.

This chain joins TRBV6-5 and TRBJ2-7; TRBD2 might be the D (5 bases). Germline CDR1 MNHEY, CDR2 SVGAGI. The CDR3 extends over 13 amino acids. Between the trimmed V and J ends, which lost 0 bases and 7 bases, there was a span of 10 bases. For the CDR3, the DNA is TGTGCCAGCAGTTACTCGGCCCGGGGTGAGCAGTACTTC. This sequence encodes CASSYSARGEQYF.

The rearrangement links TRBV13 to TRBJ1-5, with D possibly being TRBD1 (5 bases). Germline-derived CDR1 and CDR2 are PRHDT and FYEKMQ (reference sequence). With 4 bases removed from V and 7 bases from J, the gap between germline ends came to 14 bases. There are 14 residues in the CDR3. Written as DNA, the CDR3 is TGTGCCAGCAGCTCCCTGACAGAGGGGCAGCCCCAGCATTTT. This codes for CASSSLTEGQPQHF.

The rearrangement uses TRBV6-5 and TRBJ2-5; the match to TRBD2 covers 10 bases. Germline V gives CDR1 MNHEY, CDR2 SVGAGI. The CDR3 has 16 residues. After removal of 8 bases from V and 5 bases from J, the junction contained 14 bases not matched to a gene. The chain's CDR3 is CASRSRSGRAWETQYF. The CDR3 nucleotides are TGTGCCAGCCGTTCTCGAAGCGGGAGGGCCTGGGAGACCCAGTACTTC.

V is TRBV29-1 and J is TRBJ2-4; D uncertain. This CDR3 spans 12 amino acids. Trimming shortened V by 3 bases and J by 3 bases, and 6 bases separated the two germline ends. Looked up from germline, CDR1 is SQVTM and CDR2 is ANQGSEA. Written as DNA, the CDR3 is TGCAGCGTTGACGTCAGCAAAAACATTCAGTACTTC. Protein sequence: CSVDVSKNIQYF. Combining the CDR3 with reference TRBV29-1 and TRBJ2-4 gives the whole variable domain SAVISQKPSRDICQRGTSLTIQCQVDSQVTMMFWYRQQPGQSLTLIATANQGSEATYESGFVIDKFPISRPNLTFSTLTVSNMSPEDSSIYLCSVDVSKNIQYFGAGTRLSVL.

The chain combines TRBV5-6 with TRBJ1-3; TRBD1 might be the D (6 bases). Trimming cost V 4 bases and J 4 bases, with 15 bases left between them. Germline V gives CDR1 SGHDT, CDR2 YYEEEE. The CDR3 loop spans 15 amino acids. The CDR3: CASSRGAGTGNTIYF. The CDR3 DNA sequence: TGTGCCAGCAGCAGAGGGGCCGGGACAGGAAACACCATATATTTT.

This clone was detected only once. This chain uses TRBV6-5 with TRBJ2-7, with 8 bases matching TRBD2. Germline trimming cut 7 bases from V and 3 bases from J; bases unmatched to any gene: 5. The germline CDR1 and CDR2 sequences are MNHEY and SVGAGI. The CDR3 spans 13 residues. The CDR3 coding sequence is TGTGCCAGCAAACTAGCGGAAGACTACGAGCAGTACTTC. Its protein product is CASKLAEDYEQYF.

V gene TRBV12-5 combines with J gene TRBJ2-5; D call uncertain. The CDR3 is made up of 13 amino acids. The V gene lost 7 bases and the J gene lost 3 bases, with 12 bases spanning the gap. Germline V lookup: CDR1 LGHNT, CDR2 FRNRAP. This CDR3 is CASARAGEETQYF. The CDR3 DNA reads TGTGCTAGTGCCAGAGCAGGCGAAGAGACCCAGTACTTC.

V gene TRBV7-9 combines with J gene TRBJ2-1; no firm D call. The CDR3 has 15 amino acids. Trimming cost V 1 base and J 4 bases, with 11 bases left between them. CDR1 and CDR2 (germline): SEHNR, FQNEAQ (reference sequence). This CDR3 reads CASSLGNRPYNEQFF. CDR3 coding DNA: TGTGCCAGCAGCTTAGGAAATCGACCTTACAATGAGCAGTTCTTC.

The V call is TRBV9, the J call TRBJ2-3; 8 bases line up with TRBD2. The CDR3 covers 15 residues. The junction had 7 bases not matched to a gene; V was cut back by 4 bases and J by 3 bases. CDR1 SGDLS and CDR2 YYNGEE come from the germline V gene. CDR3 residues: CASSTTLAATDTQYF. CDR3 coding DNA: TGTGCCAGCAGCACTACACTAGCGGCAACAGATACGCAGTATTTT.

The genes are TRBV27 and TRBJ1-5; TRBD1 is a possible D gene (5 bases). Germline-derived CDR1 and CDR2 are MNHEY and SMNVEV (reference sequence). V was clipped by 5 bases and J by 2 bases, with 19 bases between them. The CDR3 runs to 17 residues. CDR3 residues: CASSPQRGVKGNQPQHF. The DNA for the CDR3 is TGTGCCAGCAGTCCCCAGAGGGGAGTAAAGGGCAATCAGCCCCAGCATTTT.

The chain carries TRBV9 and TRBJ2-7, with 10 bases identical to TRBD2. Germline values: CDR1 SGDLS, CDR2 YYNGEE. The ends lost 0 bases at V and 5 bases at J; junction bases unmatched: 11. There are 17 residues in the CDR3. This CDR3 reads CASSVEAGGPSGDEQYF. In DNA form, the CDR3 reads TGTGCCAGCAGCGTAGAAGCGGGAGGGCCCTCGGGTGACGAGCAGTACTTC.